One sample yielded the 2 T cell receptor beta chains listed below, sequenced in a study of control samples from healthy donors and cancer patients (dated by TCRdb to about 2020). Library method: the immunoSEQ multiplex PCR assay. TCRdb carries this immuneACCESS record with in-frame sequences only. Its versions omit some clonotypes, under half of them owing to an unresolved V gene in the studies checked, with the rest unexplained. In this sample the table shows 250,000 to 300,000 clones, approximately 80% of which occur a single time. The top ten hold about an eighth of the sample. The sample taken for sequencing was PBMCs. These receptors were taken from a woman aged 55-70 years with lung cancer.

Regarding this clone: The sample contains more than one DNA sequence encoding this CDR3. V usage is TRBV11-2 and J usage is TRBJ1-4; D not certain. This CDR3 is 16 amino acids long. CDR1 and CDR2 (germline): SGHAT, FQNNGV. V lost 4 bases and J lost 1, with 13 bases in between. In nucleotides, the CDR3 is TGTGCCAGCAGCTCAGAAGCGGGGAGAACTAATGAAAAACTGTTTTTT. This translates into CASSSEAGRTNEKLFF.

The V and J genes are TRBV11-2 and TRBJ1-2; D remains unclear. This CDR3 region has 14 residues. Germline CDR1 SGHAT, CDR2 FQNNGV. V shed 0 bases and J shed 1 base, with 6 bases lying between them. The CDR3 region is CASSLDVDNYGYTF. The CDR3 bases are TGTGCCAGCAGCTTAGATGTCGATAACTATGGCTACACCTTC.